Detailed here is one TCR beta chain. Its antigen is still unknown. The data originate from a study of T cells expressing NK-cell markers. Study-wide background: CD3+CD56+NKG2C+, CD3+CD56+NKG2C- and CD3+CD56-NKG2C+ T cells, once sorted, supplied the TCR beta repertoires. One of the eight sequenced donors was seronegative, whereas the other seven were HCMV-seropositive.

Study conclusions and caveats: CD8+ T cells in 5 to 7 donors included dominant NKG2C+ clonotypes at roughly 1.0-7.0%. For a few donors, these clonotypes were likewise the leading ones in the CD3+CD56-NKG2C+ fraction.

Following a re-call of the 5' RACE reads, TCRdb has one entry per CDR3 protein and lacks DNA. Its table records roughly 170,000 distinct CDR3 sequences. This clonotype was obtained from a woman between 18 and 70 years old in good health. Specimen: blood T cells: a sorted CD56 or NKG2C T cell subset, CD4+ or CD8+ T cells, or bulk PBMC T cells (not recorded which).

The CDR3 sequence is CASSLLETQYF. The chain employs TRBV7-8 and TRBJ2-5. The length of the CDR3 is 11 residues. The germline CDR1 and CDR2 sequences are SGHVS and FQNEAQ.